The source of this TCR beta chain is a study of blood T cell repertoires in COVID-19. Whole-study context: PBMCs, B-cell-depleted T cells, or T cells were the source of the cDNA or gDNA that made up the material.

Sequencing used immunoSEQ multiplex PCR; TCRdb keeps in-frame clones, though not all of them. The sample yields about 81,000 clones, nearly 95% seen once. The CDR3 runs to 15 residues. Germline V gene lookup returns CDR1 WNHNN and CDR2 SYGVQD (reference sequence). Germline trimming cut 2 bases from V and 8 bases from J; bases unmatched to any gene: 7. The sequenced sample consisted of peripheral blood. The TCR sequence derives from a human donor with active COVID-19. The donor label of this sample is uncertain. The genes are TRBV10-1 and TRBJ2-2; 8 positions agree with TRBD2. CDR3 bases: TGCGCCAGCAGTGAGACGAGCGGGAGTGGTGGGGAGCTGTTTTTT. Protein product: CASSETSGSGGELFF.